This is a list of T cell receptor beta chains from one sample in a study of beta chain features in type 1 diabetes. TCRdb keeps only in-frame clones here, not all; method: immunoSEQ multiplex PCR. The sample lists hundreds of thousands of clones; about 32% were seen once. The sample comprised naive CD4+ T cells from blood. The receptors stem from a man younger than 30 in good health. Each CDR3 is given with its conserved first and last residue. The D gene is left open where the match is weak. Only some rows state a clone size, as once, few, many or a class for expanded clones.

15 TRBJ2-7 TRBD2 TRBV6-5 - CASSRSGSGSYEQYF TGTGCCAGCAGCCGCAGCGGGAGTGGGTCCTACGAGCAGTACTTC
13 TRBJ2-1 TRBD2 TRBV29-1 - CSVGTSGSNEQFF TGCAGCGTTGGGACTAGCGGGAGCAATGAGCAGTTCTTC
17 TRBJ2-1 TRBD2 TRBV9 - CASSAPRGGSPSNEQFF TGTGCCAGCAGCGCACCCCGAGGCGGGAGTCCTTCCAATGAGCAGTTCTTC
15 TRBJ2-4 - TRBV18 - CASSAQGSTKNIQYF TGTGCCAGCTCGGCGCAGGGCTCAACCAAAAACATTCAGTACTTC
13 TRBJ2-7 TRBD1 TRBV30 - CAWSEGQSYEQYF TGTGCCTGGAGTGAGGGACAGAGCTACGAGCAGTACTTC
14 TRBJ2-5 - TRBV30 - CAWSWGQARETQYF TGTGCCTGGAGCTGGGGTCAAGCTAGAGAGACCCAGTACTTC
13 TRBJ1-2 TRBD1 TRBV30 few CAWSRQGADGYTF TGTGCCTGGAGTCGCCAGGGGGCGGATGGCTACACCTTC
16 TRBJ2-6 - TRBV7-2 few CASSLVAGPGANVLTF TGTGCCAGCAGCTTAGTGGCAGGGCCCGGGGCCAACGTCCTGACTTTC
15 TRBJ1-4 - TRBV4-1 few CASSQLGQPNEKLFF TGCGCCAGCAGCCAACTCGGACAGCCTAATGAAAAACTGTTTTTT
11 TRBJ2-5 - TRBV6-6 few CASSPRETQYF TGTGCCAGCAGCCCGCGAGAGACCCAGTACTTC
17 TRBJ2-1 TRBD2 TRBV4-3 few CASSQDPSGSSNNEQFF TGCGCCAGCAGCCAAGATCCTAGCGGGAGCTCGAACAATGAGCAGTTCTTC
15 TRBJ1-2 - TRBV7-9 few CASSPRLNLNYGYTF TGTGCCAGCAGCCCCCGGTTGAATCTTAACTATGGCTACACCTTC
16 TRBJ2-5 TRBD2 TRBV10-3 few CAISILAGDPLETQYF TGTGCCATCAGCATTCTAGCGGGGGACCCTCTGGAGACCCAGTACTTC
14 TRBJ2-3 - TRBV15 - CATSRDTRADTQYF TGTGCCACCAGCAGAGATACGCGAGCAGATACGCAGTATTTT
14 TRBJ1-1 - TRBV30 - CAWSVRPTNTEAFF TGTGCCTGGAGTGTACGACCCACGAACACTGAAGCTTTCTTT
16 TRBJ1-2 TRBD1 TRBV25-1 few CASSSPGTGVRHGYTF TGTGCCAGCAGTTCTCCTGGGACAGGGGTCCGTCATGGCTACACCTTC
13 TRBJ2-3 - TRBV27 few CASSFYRTDTQYF TGTGCCAGCAGTTTCTACCGCACAGATACGCAGTATTTT
12 TRBJ2-7 TRBD2 TRBV30 - CAWRSLAGRQYF TGTGCCTGGAGGAGCCTAGCGGGAAGGCAGTACTTC
13 TRBJ2-3 - TRBV6-5 few CASSYGTPMKQYF TGTGCCAGCAGTTACGGAACCCCGATGAAGCAGTATTTT
14 TRBJ1-1 - TRBV7-2 few CASSFSGPTTEAFF TGTGCCAGCAGCTTCTCGGGTCCGACAACTGAAGCTTTCTTT
13 TRBJ1-5 - TRBV7-9 - CASSLQGNQPQHF TGTGCCAGCAGCTTACAAGGCAATCAGCCCCAGCATTTT
16 TRBJ2-2 TRBD1 TRBV5-1 - CASSVLTGANTGELFF TGCGCCAGCAGCGTCCTGACAGGGGCGAACACCGGGGAGCTGTTTTTT
15 TRBJ2-3 TRBD2 TRBV5-1 - CASSLTSGSEDTQYF TGCGCCAGCAGCTTAACTAGCGGGAGTGAGGATACGCAGTATTTT
12 TRBJ2-5 - TRBV18 - CASSPSMETQYF TGTGCCAGCTCACCTTCCATGGAGACCCAGTACTTC
17 TRBJ2-1 TRBD2 TRBV10-3 few CAISVSRSGSSYNEQFF TGTGCCATCAGTGTTTCCCGAAGCGGGAGCTCCTACAATGAGCAGTTCTTC
13 TRBJ2-7 - TRBV30 - CAWSKGQPYEQYF TGTGCCTGGAGCAAAGGACAGCCCTACGAGCAGTACTTC
13 TRBJ1-1 - TRBV29-1 - CSVVVTTNTEAFF TGCAGCGTTGTTGTTACAACGAACACTGAAGCTTTCTTT
14 TRBJ2-5 TRBD2 TRBV7-9 few CASSIGTSGETQYF TGTGCCAGCAGTATCGGGACTAGCGGGGAGACCCAGTACTTC
15 TRBJ1-2 - TRBV27 few CASSSPRGDGYGYTF TGTGCCAGCAGTTCCCCAAGGGGAGACGGCTATGGCTACACCTTC
13 TRBJ1-2 - TRBV7-2 - CASSSEAGQGYTF TGTGCCAGCAGCTCAGAGGCAGGGCAAGGGTACACCTTC
15 TRBJ2-5 - TRBV14 - CASSLMTGFKETQYF TGTGCCAGCAGCTTAATGACAGGTTTTAAGGAGACCCAGTACTTC
14 TRBJ1-1 - TRBV7-2 few CASSEGPVNTEAFF TGTGCCAGCAGCGAAGGACCGGTGAACACTGAAGCTTTCTTT
16 TRBJ2-3 TRBD1 TRBV7-9 - CASSRTGTEKSDTQYF TGTGCCAGCAGCCGCACCGGGACAGAGAAGTCAGATACGCAGTATTTT
14 TRBJ2-5 - TRBV28 few CASRAQGGSETQYF TGTGCCAGCAGAGCACAGGGAGGCTCGGAGACCCAGTACTTC
14 TRBJ2-7 TRBD2 TRBV14 few CASSRTSGIYEQYF TGTGCCAGCAGCCGGACTAGCGGGATTTACGAGCAGTACTTC
17 TRBJ2-2 TRBD1 TRBV2 - CASRDRGRMVDTGELFF TGTGCCAGCCGGGACAGGGGGCGAATGGTGGACACCGGGGAGCTGTTTTTT
14 TRBJ2-1 - TRBV29-1 - CSVELGVTYNEQFF TGCAGCGTTGAACTAGGGGTCACCTACAATGAGCAGTTCTTC
11 TRBJ2-7 - TRBV30 - CAWTGGDSQYF TGTGCCTGGACCGGAGGAGACAGTCAGTACTTC
15 TRBJ2-7 - TRBV28 few CASSPQEAGSYEQYF TGTGCCAGCAGTCCCCAGGAAGCGGGTTCCTACGAGCAGTACTTC
19 TRBJ2-4 TRBD2 TRBV7-9 - CASSQRIAGRWGDKNIQYF TGTGCCAGCAGCCAGAGAATAGCGGGAAGGTGGGGTGACAAAAACATTCAGTACTTC
12 TRBJ2-7 - TRBV30 few CAWSDRSYEQYF TGTGCCTGGAGTGACCGTTCCTACGAGCAGTACTTC
15 TRBJ2-3 - TRBV7-2 few CASSFQRTSTDTQYF TGTGCCAGCAGCTTCCAGCGGACTAGCACAGATACGCAGTATTTT
15 TRBJ2-1 TRBD2 TRBV4-2 - CASSERAAGGDEQFF TGTGCCAGCAGTGAGAGGGCAGCGGGAGGGGATGAGCAGTTCTTC
16 TRBJ2-1 TRBD2 TRBV7-2 - CASSLGSWREHDEQFF TGTGCCAGCAGCTTAGGTTCCTGGCGGGAGCACGATGAGCAGTTCTTC
13 TRBJ2-7 - TRBV18 - CASSPDSQYEQYF TGTGCCAGCTCACCCGATAGCCAGTACGAGCAGTACTTC
15 TRBJ2-5 TRBD2 TRBV4-2 - CASSQGPSGTQTQYF TGTGCCAGCAGCCAAGGGCCTAGCGGGACTCAGACCCAGTACTTC
14 TRBJ2-5 TRBD2 TRBV28 - CASSLKLAGETQYF TGTGCCAGCAGTTTAAAGCTAGCGGGAGAGACCCAGTACTTC
12 TRBJ2-1 TRBD1 TRBV27 few CASSATGGEQFF TGTGCCAGCAGCGCTACAGGGGGTGAGCAGTTCTTC
15 TRBJ2-5 - TRBV9 few CASSVVEGSRETQYF TGTGCCAGCAGCGTAGTTGAGGGCTCGAGGGAGACCCAGTACTTC